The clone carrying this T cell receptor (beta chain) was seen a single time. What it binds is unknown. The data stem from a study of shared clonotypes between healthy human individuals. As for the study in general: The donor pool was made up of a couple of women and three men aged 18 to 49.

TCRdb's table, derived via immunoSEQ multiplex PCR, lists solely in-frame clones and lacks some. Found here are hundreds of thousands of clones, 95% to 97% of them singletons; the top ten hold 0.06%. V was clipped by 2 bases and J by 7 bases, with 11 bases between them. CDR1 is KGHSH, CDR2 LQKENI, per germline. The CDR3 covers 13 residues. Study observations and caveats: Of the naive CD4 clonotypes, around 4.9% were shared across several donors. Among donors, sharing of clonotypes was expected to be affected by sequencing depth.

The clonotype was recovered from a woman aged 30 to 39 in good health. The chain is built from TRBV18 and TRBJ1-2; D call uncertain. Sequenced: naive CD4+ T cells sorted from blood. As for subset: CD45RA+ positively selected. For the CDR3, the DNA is TGTGCCAGCTCACCAAGCGAGGGTCGTGGCTACACCTTC. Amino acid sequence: CASSPSEGRGYTF.